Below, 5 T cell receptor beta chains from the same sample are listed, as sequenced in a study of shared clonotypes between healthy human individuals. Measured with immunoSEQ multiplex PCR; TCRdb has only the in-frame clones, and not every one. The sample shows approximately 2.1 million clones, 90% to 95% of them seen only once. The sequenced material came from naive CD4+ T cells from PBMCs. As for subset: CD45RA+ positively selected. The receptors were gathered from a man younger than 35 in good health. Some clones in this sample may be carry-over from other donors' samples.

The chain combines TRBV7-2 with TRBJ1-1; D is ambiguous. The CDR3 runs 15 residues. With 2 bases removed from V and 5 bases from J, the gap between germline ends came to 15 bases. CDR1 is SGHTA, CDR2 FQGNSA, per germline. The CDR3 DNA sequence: TGTGCCAGCAGCTTAAGGACCGCCCAGGATACTGAAGCTTTCTTT. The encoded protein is CASSLRTAQDTEAFF.

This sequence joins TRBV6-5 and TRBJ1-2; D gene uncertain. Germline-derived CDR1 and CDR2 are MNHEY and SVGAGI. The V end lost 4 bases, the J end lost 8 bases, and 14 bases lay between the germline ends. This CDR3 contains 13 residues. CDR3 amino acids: CASSLEGSSGYTF. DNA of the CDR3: TGTGCCAGCAGTTTGGAGGGTTCGAGCGGCTACACCTTC.

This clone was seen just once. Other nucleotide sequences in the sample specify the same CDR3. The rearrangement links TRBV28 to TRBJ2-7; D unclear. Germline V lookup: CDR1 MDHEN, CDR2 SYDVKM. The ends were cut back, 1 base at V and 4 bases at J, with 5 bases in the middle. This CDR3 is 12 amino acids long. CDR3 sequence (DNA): TGTGCCAGCAGTTTATTAGATTACGAGCAGTACTTC. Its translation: CASSLLDYEQYF.

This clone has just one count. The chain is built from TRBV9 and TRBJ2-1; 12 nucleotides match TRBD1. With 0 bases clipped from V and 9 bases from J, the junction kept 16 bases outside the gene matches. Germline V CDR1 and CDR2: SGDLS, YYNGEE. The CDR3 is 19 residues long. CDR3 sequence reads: CASSVGVPTGTGGFGEQFF. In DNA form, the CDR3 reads TGTGCCAGCAGCGTAGGCGTGCCGACCGGGACAGGGGGCTTCGGTGAGCAGTTCTTC.

CDR3 amino acids: CASSPTGADTQYF. The CDR3 coding sequence is TGTGCCAGCAGCCCTACAGGGGCAGATACGCAGTATTTT. The V and J genes are TRBV9 and TRBJ2-3, with 7 bases lining up with TRBD1. CDR1 and CDR2 from the germline V gene are SGDLS and YYNGEE. This CDR3 has 13 residues. Trimming cost V 4 bases and J 4 bases; bases outside gene matches: 3.